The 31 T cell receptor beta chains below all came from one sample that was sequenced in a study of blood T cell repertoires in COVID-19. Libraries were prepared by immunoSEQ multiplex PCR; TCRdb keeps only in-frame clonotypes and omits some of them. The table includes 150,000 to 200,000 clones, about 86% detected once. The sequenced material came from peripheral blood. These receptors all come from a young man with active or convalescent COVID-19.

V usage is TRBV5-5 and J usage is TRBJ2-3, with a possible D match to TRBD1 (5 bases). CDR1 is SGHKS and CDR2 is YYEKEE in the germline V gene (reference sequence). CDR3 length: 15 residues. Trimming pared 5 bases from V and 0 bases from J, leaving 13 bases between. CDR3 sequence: CASSNDRASTDTQYF. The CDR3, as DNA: TGTGCCAGCAGTAACGACAGAGCTAGCACAGATACGCAGTATTTT.

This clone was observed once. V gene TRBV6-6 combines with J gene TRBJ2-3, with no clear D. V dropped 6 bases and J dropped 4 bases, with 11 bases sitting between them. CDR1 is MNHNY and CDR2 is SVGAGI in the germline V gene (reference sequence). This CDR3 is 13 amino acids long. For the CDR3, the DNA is TGTGCCAGCAGCCTACCGTCGGCAGATACGCAGTATTTT. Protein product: CASSLPSADTQYF.

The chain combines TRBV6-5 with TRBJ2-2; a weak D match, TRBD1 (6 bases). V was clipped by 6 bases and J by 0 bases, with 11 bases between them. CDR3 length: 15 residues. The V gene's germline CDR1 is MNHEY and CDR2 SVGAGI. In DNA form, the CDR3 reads TGTGCCAGCAGCGTCGGACAGACGAACACCGGGGAGCTGTTTTTT. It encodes CASSVGQTNTGELFF.

The CDR3 DNA reads TGTGCCAGCAGCTCGTCTGTGGCGGGGAACACCGGGGAGCTGTTTTTT. Its translation is CASSSSVAGNTGELFF. This chain links TRBV28 with TRBJ2-2, with D perhaps matching TRBD2 (5 bases). This CDR3 has 16 residues. The V gene's germline CDR1 is MDHEN and CDR2 SYDVKM. V was cut by 6 bases and J by 1 base, with 15 bases left in between.

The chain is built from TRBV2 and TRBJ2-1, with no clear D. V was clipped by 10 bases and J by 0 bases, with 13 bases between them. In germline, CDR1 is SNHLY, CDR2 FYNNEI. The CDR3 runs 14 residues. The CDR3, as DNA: TGTGCCACATCAGCGTCGAGCTCCTACAATGAGCAGTTCTTC. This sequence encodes CATSASSSYNEQFF.

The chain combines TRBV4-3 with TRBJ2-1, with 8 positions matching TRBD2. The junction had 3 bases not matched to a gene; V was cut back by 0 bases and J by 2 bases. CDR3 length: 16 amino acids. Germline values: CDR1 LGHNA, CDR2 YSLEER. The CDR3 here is CASSQEGSGTYNEQFF. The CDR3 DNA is TGCGCCAGCAGCCAAGAGGGTAGCGGGACCTACAATGAGCAGTTCTTC.

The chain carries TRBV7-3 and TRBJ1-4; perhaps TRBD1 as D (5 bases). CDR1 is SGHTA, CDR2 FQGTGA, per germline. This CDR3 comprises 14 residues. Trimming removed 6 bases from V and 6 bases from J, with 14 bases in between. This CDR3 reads CASSSDRVYEKLFF. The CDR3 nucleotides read TGTGCCAGCAGTTCCGACAGAGTCTATGAAAAACTGTTTTTT.

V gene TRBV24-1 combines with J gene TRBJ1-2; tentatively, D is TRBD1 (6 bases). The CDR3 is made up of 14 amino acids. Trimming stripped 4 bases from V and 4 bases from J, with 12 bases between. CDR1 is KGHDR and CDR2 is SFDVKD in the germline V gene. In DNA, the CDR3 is TGTGCCACCAGTGAGACAGGCCACTCCTATGGCTACACCTTC. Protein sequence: CATSETGHSYGYTF.

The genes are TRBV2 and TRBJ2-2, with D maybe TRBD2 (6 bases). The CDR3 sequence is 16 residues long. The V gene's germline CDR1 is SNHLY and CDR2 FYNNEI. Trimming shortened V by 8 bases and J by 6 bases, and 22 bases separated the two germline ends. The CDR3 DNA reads TGTGCCAGCGGAGAGGACGAGGGCGGGATTCCCGGGGAGCTGTTTTTT. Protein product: CASGEDEGGIPGELFF.

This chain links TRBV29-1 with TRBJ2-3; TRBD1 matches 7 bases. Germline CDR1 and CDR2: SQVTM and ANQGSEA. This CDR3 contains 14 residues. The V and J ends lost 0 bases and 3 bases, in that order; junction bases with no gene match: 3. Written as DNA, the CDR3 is TGCAGCGTTGAAGATGGGACAGCGACAGATACGCAGTATTTT. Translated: CSVEDGTATDTQYF.

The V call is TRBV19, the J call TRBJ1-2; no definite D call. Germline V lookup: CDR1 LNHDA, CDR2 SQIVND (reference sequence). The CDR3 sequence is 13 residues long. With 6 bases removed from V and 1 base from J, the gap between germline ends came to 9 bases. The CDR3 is CASSETFNYGYTF. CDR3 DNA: TGTGCCAGTAGCGAGACATTTAACTATGGCTACACCTTC.

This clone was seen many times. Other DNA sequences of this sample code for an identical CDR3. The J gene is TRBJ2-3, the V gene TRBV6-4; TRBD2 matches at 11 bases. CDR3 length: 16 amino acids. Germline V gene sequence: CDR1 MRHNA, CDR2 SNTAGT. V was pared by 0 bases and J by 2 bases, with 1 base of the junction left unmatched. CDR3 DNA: TGTGCCAGCAGTGACTCTAGCGGGGGGGCCACAGATACGCAGTATTTT. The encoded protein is CASSDSSGGATDTQYF.

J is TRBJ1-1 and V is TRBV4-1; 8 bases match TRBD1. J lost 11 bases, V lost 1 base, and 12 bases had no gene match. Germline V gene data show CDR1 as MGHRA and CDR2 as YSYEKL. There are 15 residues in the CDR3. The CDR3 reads CASSQVSAGGNAAFF. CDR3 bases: TGCGCCAGCAGCCAAGTGTCGGCAGGGGGCAACGCGGCTTTCTTT.

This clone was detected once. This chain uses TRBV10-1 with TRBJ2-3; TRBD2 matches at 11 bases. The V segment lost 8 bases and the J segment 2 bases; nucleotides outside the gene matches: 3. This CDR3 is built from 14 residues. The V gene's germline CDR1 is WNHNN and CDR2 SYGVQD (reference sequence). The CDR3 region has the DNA TGCGCCAGCCATAGCGGGGGGGTCACAGATACGCAGTATTTT. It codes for CASHSGGVTDTQYF.

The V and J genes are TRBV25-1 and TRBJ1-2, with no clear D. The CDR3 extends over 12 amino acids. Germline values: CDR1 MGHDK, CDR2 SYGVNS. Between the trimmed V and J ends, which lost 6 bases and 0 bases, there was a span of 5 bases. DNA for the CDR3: TGTGCCAGCAGAGGAGCTAACTATGGCTACACCTTC. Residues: CASRGANYGYTF.

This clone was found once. In DNA, the CDR3 is TGTGCCAGCAGTTTATCGCCGGGGGGGCTAAGAGCTGAAGCTTTCTTT. Translated: CASSLSPGGLRAEAFF. The chain joins TRBV27 to TRBJ1-1, with D tentatively TRBD1 (6 bases). The germline gives CDR1 MNHEY, CDR2 SMNVEV (reference sequence). V was trimmed by 0 bases and J by 6 bases, leaving 17 bases between them. The CDR3 length is 16 residues.

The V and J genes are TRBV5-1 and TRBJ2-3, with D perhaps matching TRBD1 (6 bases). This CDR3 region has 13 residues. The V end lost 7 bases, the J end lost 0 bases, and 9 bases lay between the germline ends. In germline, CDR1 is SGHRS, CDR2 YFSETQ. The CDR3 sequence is CASRDRSTDTQYF. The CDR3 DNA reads TGCGCCAGCCGAGACAGGAGCACAGATACGCAGTATTTT.

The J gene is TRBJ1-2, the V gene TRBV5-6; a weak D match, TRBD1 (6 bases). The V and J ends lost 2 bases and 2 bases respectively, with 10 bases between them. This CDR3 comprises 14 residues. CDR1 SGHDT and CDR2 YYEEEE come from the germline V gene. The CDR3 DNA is TGTGCCAGCAGCTTAAGACAGGTCAACTATGGCTACACCTTC. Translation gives CASSLRQVNYGYTF.

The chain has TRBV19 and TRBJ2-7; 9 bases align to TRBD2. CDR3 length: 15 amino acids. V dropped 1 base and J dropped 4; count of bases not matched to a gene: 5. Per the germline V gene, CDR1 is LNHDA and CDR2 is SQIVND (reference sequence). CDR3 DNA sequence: TGTGCCAGTAGTATAGCCCTAGCGGGGAAATACGAGCAGTACTTC. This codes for CASSIALAGKYEQYF.

The CDR3 DNA follows: TGTGCCAGCAGGTTTGGTCGGGGACAGAACACTGAAGCTTTCTTT. It specifies CASRFGRGQNTEAFF. V usage is TRBV7-2 and J usage is TRBJ1-1; a possible D gene is TRBD1 (6 bases). The CDR3 covers 15 residues. Germline V gene data show CDR1 as SGHTA and CDR2 as FQGNSA. V gave up 6 bases and J gave up 1 base, with 15 bases separating them.

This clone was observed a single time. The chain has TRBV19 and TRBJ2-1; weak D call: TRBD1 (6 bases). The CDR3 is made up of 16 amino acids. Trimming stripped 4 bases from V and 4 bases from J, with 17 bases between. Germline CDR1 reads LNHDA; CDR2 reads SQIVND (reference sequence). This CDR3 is CASSTPGTPRYNEQFF. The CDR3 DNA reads TGTGCCAGTAGTACTCCCGGGACACCCCGTTACAATGAGCAGTTCTTC. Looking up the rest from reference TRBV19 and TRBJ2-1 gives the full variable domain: DGGITQSPKYLFRKEGQNVTLSCEQNLNHDAMYWYRQDPGQGLRLIYYSQIVNDFQKGDIAEGYSVSREKKESFPLTVTSAQKNPTAFYLCASSTPGTPRYNEQFFGPGTRLTVL.

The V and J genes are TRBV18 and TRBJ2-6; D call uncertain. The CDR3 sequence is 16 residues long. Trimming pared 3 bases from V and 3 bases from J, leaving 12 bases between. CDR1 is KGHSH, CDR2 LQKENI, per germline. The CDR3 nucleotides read TGTGCCAGCTCACCCCCTCACAGAGTTGGGGCCAACGTCCTGACTTTC. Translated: CASSPPHRVGANVLTF.

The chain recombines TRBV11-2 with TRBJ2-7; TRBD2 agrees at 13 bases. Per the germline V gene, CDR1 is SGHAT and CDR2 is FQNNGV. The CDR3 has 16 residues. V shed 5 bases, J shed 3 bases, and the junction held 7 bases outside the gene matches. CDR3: CASSPGLAGVDYEQYF. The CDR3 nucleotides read TGTGCCAGCAGCCCCGGACTAGCGGGAGTGGACTACGAGCAGTACTTC.

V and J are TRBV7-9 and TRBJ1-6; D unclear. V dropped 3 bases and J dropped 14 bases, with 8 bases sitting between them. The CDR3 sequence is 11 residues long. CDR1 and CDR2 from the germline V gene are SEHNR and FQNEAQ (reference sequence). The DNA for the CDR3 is TGTGCCAGCAGCTTGGCGGACTCCCTCCACTTT. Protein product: CASSLADSLHF.

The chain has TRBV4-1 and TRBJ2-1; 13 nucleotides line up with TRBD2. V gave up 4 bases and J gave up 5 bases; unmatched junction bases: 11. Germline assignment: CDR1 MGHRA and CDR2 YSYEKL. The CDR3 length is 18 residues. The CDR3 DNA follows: TGCGCCAGCAGCCCCCCCCGGGGACTAGCGGGATCGCACAATGAGCAGTTCTTC. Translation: CASSPPRGLAGSHNEQFF.

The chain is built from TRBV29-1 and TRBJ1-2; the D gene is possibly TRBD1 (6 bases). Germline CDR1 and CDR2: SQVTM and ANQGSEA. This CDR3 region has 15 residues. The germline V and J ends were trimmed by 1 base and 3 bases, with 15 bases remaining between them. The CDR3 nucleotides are TGCAGCGTTGAAGCTCTAGGGGGTTTCCACTATGGCTACACCTTC. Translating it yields CSVEALGGFHYGYTF.

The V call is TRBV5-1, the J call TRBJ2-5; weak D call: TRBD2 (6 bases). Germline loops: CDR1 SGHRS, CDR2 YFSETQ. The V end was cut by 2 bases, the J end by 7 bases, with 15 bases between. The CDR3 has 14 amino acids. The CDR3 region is CASSFRDSLRTQYF. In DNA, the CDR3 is TGCGCCAGCAGCTTCCGGGACTCCCTTAGGACCCAGTACTTC.

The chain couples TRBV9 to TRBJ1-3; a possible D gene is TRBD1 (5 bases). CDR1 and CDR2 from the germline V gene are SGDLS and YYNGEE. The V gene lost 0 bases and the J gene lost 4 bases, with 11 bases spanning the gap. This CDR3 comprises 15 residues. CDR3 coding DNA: TGTGCCAGCAGCGTAGCAGGGAACGCAGGAAACACCATATATTTT. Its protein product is CASSVAGNAGNTIYF.

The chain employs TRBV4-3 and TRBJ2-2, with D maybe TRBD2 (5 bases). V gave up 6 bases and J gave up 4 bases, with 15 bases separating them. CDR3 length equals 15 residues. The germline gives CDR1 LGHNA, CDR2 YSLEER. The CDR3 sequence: CASSPSSAGTGELFF. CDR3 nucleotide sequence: TGCGCCAGCAGTCCTTCATCGGCGGGCACCGGGGAGCTGTTTTTT.

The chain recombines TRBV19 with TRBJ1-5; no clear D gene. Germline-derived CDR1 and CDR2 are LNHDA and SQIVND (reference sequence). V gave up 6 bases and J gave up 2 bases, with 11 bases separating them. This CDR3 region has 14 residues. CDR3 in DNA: TGTGCCAGTAGCCTAACAGCAGGCAATCAGCCCCAGCATTTT. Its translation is CASSLTAGNQPQHF.

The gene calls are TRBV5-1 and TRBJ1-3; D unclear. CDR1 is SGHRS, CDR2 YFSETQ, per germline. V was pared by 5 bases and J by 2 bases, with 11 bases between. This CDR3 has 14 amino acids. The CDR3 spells CASSSVSTGNTIYF. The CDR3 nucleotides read TGCGCCAGCAGTTCGGTCTCGACTGGAAACACCATATATTTT.